The subject of this entry is one TCR beta chain. V was shortened by 5 bases and J by 5 bases, with 16 bases between the two germline ends. This CDR3 is 15 amino acids long. The germline V gene encodes CDR1 MNHEY and CDR2 SMNVEV (reference sequence). RNA was extracted with the RNeasy kit, and a quantity of roughly 0.5 to 1 ug was reverse transcribed using random hexamers. The immunoSEQ assay covered 54 Vbeta and 13 Jbeta segments for CDR3. TCRdb itself ran the immunoSEQ multiplex PCR reads through MiXCR, one entry per CDR3 protein. This sample carries 75,000 to 95,000 distinct CDR3 sequences, roughly 90% of them seen once, and the ten largest clones take around 0.5%. This sample is part of a study of CD8 T cells in Susac syndrome. CD8+ and CD4+ T cells taken from blood had their TCR beta sequenced. Isolation of CD8+ and CD4+ T cells was performed negatively, whereas enrichment of TEMRA cells was done by FACS.

Sequenced input: CD8+ T cells from PBMCs. The rearrangement uses TRBV27 and TRBJ2-1; no reliable D call. This TCR was recovered from a human donor with multiple sclerosis. The CDR3 DNA sequence: TGTGCCAGCAGTCCCCGTCGGACCCCAGACAATGAGCAGTTCTTC. It codes for CASSPRRTPDNEQFF.